A single sample gave rise to the 2 T cell receptor beta chains below, sequenced in a study of early T cells in non-severe SARS-CoV-2 infection. MiXCR was run by TCRdb on the 5' RACE reads, yielding one entry per CDR3 protein. Found here are tens of thousands of distinct CDR3 sequences, around 6.1% of them singletons; the top ten hold about 34%. This specimen consisted of whole blood, obtained at baseline. The origin of the receptors is an adult who was a healthcare worker with PCR-confirmed SARS-CoV-2 infection or an uninfected control (not recorded which).

There are many counts of this clonotype. CDR3 sequence reads: CSVEPGTGEAFF. The CDR3 coding sequence is TGCAGCGTTGAACCGGGGACTGGTGAAGCTTTCTTT. V is TRBV29-1 and J is TRBJ1-1, with TRBD1 as a possible D gene (5 bases). Trimming removed 2 bases from V and 7 bases from J, with 11 bases in between. This CDR3 is built from 12 residues. CDR1 and CDR2 (germline): SQVTM, ANQGSEA.

The CDR3 sequence is CASSPDRIGNTIYF. DNA for the CDR3: TGTGCCAGCAGTCCCGACAGGATCGGAAACACCATATATTTT. This sequence joins TRBV28 and TRBJ1-3; a possible D gene is TRBD1 (6 bases). CDR1 is MDHEN, CDR2 SYDVKM, per germline. V lost 5 bases to trimming and J lost 4 bases, with 12 bases between them. The CDR3 is 14 amino acids. Looking up the rest from reference TRBV28 and TRBJ1-3 gives the full variable domain: DVKVTQSSRYLVKRTGEKVFLECVQDMDHENMFWYRQDPGLGLRLIYFSYDVKMKEKGDIPEGYSVSREKKERFSLILESASTNQTSMYLCASSPDRIGNTIYFGEGSWLTVV.